These 9 T cell receptor beta chains originate from one sample sequenced in a study of T cell repertoires in aging, cancer and after chemotherapy. Peripheral blood genomic DNA, not sorted cells or RNA, was the template. Rearranged V-D-J TRB sequences were amplified with a mixed TRB-A/B primer pool. TCRdb analysed the multiplex PCR reads with MiXCR anew, one entry per CDR3 protein. The profile shows about 1,900 distinct CDR3 sequences, roughly 17% of them singletons. Sequencing was performed on blood. The receptors were sampled from a human donor with a solid tumor.

This clonotype is labeled as medium-sized. The V and J genes are TRBV30 and TRBJ1-1; unclear D gene. Trimming removed 3 bases from V and 4 bases from J, with 9 bases in between. The germline CDR1 and CDR2 sequences are GTSNPN and SVGIG (reference sequence). The CDR3 totals 12 residues. Here the CDR3 DNA reads TGTGCCTGGAGAAGGTTCGGCACTGAAGCTTTCTTT. Amino acid sequence: CAWRRFGTEAFF. Full variable domain (outside the CDR3, taken from reference TRBV30 and TRBJ1-1): SQTIHQWPATLVQPVGSPLSLECTVEGTSNPNLYWYRQAAGRGLQLLFYSVGIGQISSEVPQNLSASRPQDRQFILSSKKLLLSDSGFYLCAWRRFGTEAFFGQGTRLTVV.

This clonotype is termed medium-sized. The chain recombines TRBV6-5 with TRBJ1-5; no reliable D call. Germline V gene lookup returns CDR1 MNHEY and CDR2 SVGAGI. There are 15 residues in the CDR3. V was clipped by 2 bases and J by 14 bases, with 22 bases between them. Here the CDR3 DNA reads TGTGCCAGCAGTTACCGAAACACAAGGAGAGGTGTTGAGCATTTT. Protein: CASSYRNTRRGVEHF.

This clonotype is medium-sized in the sample. The chain combines TRBV10-3 with TRBJ1-3; D is undetermined. The CDR3 is 16 residues long. V dropped 0 bases and J dropped 3 bases, with 12 bases sitting between them. The germline CDR1 and CDR2 sequences are ENHRY and SYGVKD. CDR3 sequence (DNA): TGTGCCATCAGTGAGTCGTCCACTATAGGTGGAAACACCATATATTTT. It encodes CAISESSTIGGNTIYF.

This clonotype rates as medium-sized. The chain has TRBV14 and TRBJ2-7; TRBD1 matches at 7 bases. CDR1 and CDR2 from the germline V gene are SGHDN and FVKESK. CDR3 length: 15 amino acids. Unmatched junction bases numbered 10, after V lost 2 bases and J lost 6 bases. CDR3 protein: CASSQPSRQGSEQYF. The CDR3 nucleotides are TGTGCCAGCAGCCAACCCTCGCGACAGGGATCCGAGCAGTACTTC.

This clonotype rates as medium-sized (0.01 to 0.1%). This chain joins TRBV18 and TRBJ2-5; D gene ambiguous. This CDR3 comprises 17 residues. The ends were cut back, 0 bases at V and 5 bases at J, with 19 bases in the middle. CDR1 and CDR2 (germline): KGHSH, LQKENI. The chain's CDR3 is CASSPPVLPSGIETQYF. CDR3 DNA: TGTGCCAGCTCACCACCCGTTCTCCCCTCGGGTATCGAGACCCAGTACTTC.

The V call is TRBV11-2, the J call TRBJ2-5; 8 nucleotides match TRBD2. The CDR3 consists of 15 residues. CDR1 and CDR2 (germline): SGHAT, FQNNGV. The V gene end was trimmed by 5 bases and the J gene end by 5 bases; junction bases not matched to a gene: 10. CDR3 nucleotides: TGTGCCAGCAGCGCCACTAGCGGAGGAGGGGAGACCCAGTACTTC. Translated, it gives CASSATSGGGETQYF.

This clonotype qualifies as medium-sized. The chain links TRBV4-3 to TRBJ1-1; D remains unclear. V was clipped by 1 base and J by 10 bases, with 16 bases between them. This CDR3 region has 14 residues. The germline CDR1 and CDR2 sequences are LGHNA and YSLEER. Here the CDR3 reads CASSQVAARRAAFF. The CDR3 nucleotides are TGCGCCAGCAGCCAAGTTGCAGCCAGAAGAGCAGCTTTCTTT.

In its sample, this clonotype ranks as medium-sized. The J gene is TRBJ2-7, the V gene TRBV6-5; TRBD1 is a possible D gene (5 bases). Germline-derived CDR1 and CDR2 are MNHEY and SVGAGI. Trimming took off 5 bases at V and 3 bases at J, with 20 bases between the two ends. This CDR3 is 16 amino acids long. The CDR3, as DNA: TGTGCCAGCAGTACTAAAAGGGGTAGTACCTACTACGAGCAGTACTTC. Protein: CASSTKRGSTYYEQYF.

This clonotype showed up just a few times. This sequence joins TRBV4-1 and TRBJ1-1; weak D call: TRBD1 (6 bases). V was trimmed by 3 bases and J by 4 bases, leaving 12 bases between them. Per the germline V gene, CDR1 is MGHRA and CDR2 is YSYEKL. The CDR3 is made up of 14 amino acids. CDR3 sequence (DNA): TGCGCCAGCAGCCAGTCCGACAGGCTCACTGAAGCTTTCTTT. It translates to CASSQSDRLTEAFF.